This T cell receptor (beta chain) was found in a study of T-cell reconstitution after alpha-beta-depleted transplantation in children (dated by TCRdb to the mid-2010s). In the study overall: T-cell immune reconstitution after TCRalphabeta/CD19-depleted allogeneic hematopoietic cell transplantation in children was quantitatively tracked in the study by means of TCR repertoire profiling. Study-wide conclusions, independent of this receptor: Apparently early alphabetaT-cell count recovery about two months after transplant reportedly relied on only several hundred rapidly expanded clones derived from non-depleted graft cells. In some patients, high TCRbeta diversity at day 60 was attributed to recipient T cells and intrathymic progenitors that had survived conditioning. The frequencies of hyperexpanded clones fell over the following months, and after one year, T-cell counts and TCRbeta diversity were mostly attributed to newly produced T cells.

The treatment or condition label here, explained by the study, means: allogeneic hematopoietic cell transplantation with graft depleted of TCRalphabeta T cells and CD19 B cells. The children who served as transplant recipients had been given grafts of TCRalphabeta/CD19-depleted allogeneic hematopoietic cells. This clonotype has ten or more counts. Its antigen is unknown. No quality values exist for individual bases; no much larger clone is one base distant. The method behind the library was PCR. These reads were obtained on an Illumina HiSeq 2500. TCR library preparation used molecular barcoding, with unique molecular identifiers applied to normalize quantification of the TCRbeta repertoire. The public reads were reanalyzed by TCRdb: fastp trimming at Q25, MiXCR alignment, in-frame beta chains only. Each entry merges the rows of one CDR3 protein and shows their most common DNA and genes. The sample has 55,000 to 70,000 distinct CDR3 sequences on record, about a tenth of them singletons. The leading ten clones occupy roughly 13% of the sample.

Taken from cysteine to phenylalanine, the CDR3 has 12 residues. Only the CDR3 part of the read is kept: 36 bases, read in frame from the first base. From a lookup of the germline V gene (reference sequence), CDR1 and CDR2 are MNHEY and SMNVEV. The V end loses 4 bases and the J end loses 5 bases, and a stretch of 9 bases separates them. The specimen was PBMCs, collected before TCRalphabeta/CD19-depleted stem cell transplant. The chain links TRBV27 with TRBJ2-7, with the identity of the D gene unclear. The TCR originated in a boy between 10 and 17 years old with acute myeloid leukemia, due to receive a stem cell transplant. The CDR3 sequence is CASSSGADEQYF. Here is the DNA: TGTGCCAGCAGTTCGGGCGCCGACGAGCAGTACTTC.